Below, 5 T cell receptor beta chains from the same sample are listed, as sequenced in a study of T cells in Graves' hyperthyroidism and ophthalmopathy. Researchers took RNA transcripts and amplified the TCR beta CDR3 regions from them. The HTBI primer set drove a first-round RT-PCR of the TCR CDR3. Each CDR3 protein gets one entry after TCRdb re-called the multiplex PCR reads with MiXCR. This table has some 400,000 distinct CDR3 sequences, around an eighth appearing once. The sequenced sample was blood. Receptors were obtained from a man aged 25-45 years with Graves' hyperthyroidism that later progressed to Graves' ophthalmopathy.

This clonotype was detected only a few times. The chain carries TRBV19 and TRBJ2-7, with a tentative D call TRBD2 (5 bases). Germline values: CDR1 LNHDA, CDR2 SQIVND (reference sequence). The CDR3 extends over 15 amino acids. The V and J ends lost 4 bases and 0 bases respectively, with 13 bases between them. The CDR3, as DNA: TGTGCCAGTAGTAGCAGCTTAGCGAGCTCCTACGAGCAGTACTTC. Amino acid sequence: CASSSSLASSYEQYF.

This clonotype was counted at least ten times. This chain uses TRBV12-3 or TRBV12-4 with TRBJ1-2, with D unresolved. CDR3 length equals 12 residues. Trimming took off 8 bases at V and 2 bases at J, with 9 bases between the two ends. The chain's CDR3 is CASSTPNYGYTF. CDR3 sequence (DNA): TGTGCCAGCTCGACACCGAACTATGGCTACACCTTC.

In this sample, this clonotype turned up many times. This sequence joins TRBV12-3 or TRBV12-4 and TRBJ2-7, with D tentatively TRBD2 (5 bases). The CDR3 extends over 13 amino acids. Trimming shortened V by 4 bases and J by 5 bases, and 12 bases separated the two germline ends. The CDR3 nucleotides read TGTGCCAGCAGTTCCCCCCGGGGAAACGAGCAGTACTTC. The encoded protein is CASSSPRGNEQYF.

This clonotype occurred many times. The chain is built from TRBV3-1 and TRBJ2-3; D gene unclear. The CDR3 has 12 residues. Germline V CDR1 and CDR2: LGHDT, YNNKEL (reference sequence). V was trimmed by 1 base and J by 3 bases, leaving 2 bases between them. Here the CDR3 DNA reads TGTGCCAGCAGCCAAGTAACAGATACGCAGTATTTT. This codes for CASSQVTDTQYF.

V and J are TRBV5-8 and TRBJ1-6; tentative D call: TRBD1 (5 bases). V was shortened by 5 bases and J by 8 bases, with 11 bases between the two germline ends. This CDR3 has 13 residues. CDR1 is SGHTS and CDR2 is YDEGEE in the germline V gene. CDR3 in amino acids: CASSYRRDSPLHF. Here the CDR3 DNA reads TGTGCCAGCAGTTACCGCAGGGATTCACCCCTCCACTTT. Complete variable domain (other parts from reference TRBV5-8 and TRBJ1-6): EAGVTQSPTHLIKTRGQQATLRCSPISGHTSVYWYQQALGLGLQFLLWYDEGEERNRGNFPPRFSGRQFPNYSSELNVNALELEDSALYLCASSYRRDSPLHFGNGTRLTVT.